The present T cell receptor beta chain was sequenced within a study of blood T cell repertoires in COVID-19. Recovery among Cohort 3 donors was established by two negative PCRs, clearance, or symptom resolution. In the authors' workflow: Amplification with reference gene primers provided the estimates of nucleated cell counts. The assay was immunoSEQ multiplex PCR, and TCRdb's table has in-frame clones only and misses some. V and J calls and clone size are those listed in that table; D and trimming were worked out from the DNA. The sample holds approximately 350,000 clones, over 80% seen once. The germline gives CDR1 SGHTA, CDR2 FQGNSA. V was trimmed by 0 bases and J by 4 bases, leaving 9 bases between them. The CDR3 covers 14 residues.

The TCR sequence derives from a woman aged 45-60 years who had recovered from COVID-19. Sequenced material: PBMCs or T cells enriched from blood (not recorded which). The chain carries TRBV7-2 and TRBJ1-1; no clear D. CDR3 loop: CASSLARYGTEAFF. The CDR3 nucleotides are TGTGCCAGCAGCTTAGCGCGGTACGGCACTGAAGCTTTCTTT.